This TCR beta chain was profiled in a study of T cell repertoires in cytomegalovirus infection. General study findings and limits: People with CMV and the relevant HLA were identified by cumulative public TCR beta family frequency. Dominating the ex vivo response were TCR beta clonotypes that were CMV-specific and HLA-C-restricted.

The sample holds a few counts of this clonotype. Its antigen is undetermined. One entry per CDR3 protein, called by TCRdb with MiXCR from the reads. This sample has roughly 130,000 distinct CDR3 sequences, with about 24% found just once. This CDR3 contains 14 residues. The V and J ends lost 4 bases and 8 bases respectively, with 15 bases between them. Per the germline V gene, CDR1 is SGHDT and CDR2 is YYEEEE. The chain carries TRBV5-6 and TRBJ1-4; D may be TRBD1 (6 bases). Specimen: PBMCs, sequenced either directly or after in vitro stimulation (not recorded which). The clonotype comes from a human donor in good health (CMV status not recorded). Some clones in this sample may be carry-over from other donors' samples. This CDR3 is CASSPAWTEEKLFF. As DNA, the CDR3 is TGTGCCAGCAGCCCGGCGTGGACAGAGGAAAAACTGTTTTTT.